The 18 T cell receptor beta chains given below trace back to one sample, sequenced in a study of cytomegalovirus exposure and HLA in healthy donors. PCR employed 60 Vbeta and 13 Jbeta primers. Only in-frame clones appear in the TCRdb table, and some are missing; sequencing was by immunoSEQ multiplex PCR. The sample contains 150,000 to 200,000 clones, about 62% of which appear only once. The sequencing sample was made of PBMCs. The receptor source for this set is a man in his forties in good health and CMV-seronegative.

The chain has TRBV19 and TRBJ1-5; TRBD1 is a possible D gene (5 bases). The CDR3 spans 15 residues. The germline CDR1 and CDR2 sequences are LNHDA and SQIVND (reference sequence). The V gene lost 0 bases and the J gene lost 3 bases, with 9 bases spanning the gap. CDR3 amino acids: CASSIDRAPNQPQHF. The DNA of the CDR3 is TGTGCCAGTAGTATAGACAGGGCCCCCAATCAGCCCCAGCATTTT. The variable domain in full, completed from reference TRBV19 and TRBJ1-5, reads DGGITQSPKYLFRKEGQNVTLSCEQNLNHDAMYWYRQDPGQGLRLIYYSQIVNDFQKGDIAEGYSVSREKKESFPLTVTSAQKNPTAFYLCASSIDRAPNQPQHFGDGTRLSIL.

This clone was detected a few times. V gene TRBV21-1 combines with J gene TRBJ2-2; TRBD1 reflects the table's D call only, with no check against the DNA. TRBV21-1 is termed a pseudogene. The CDR3 is made up of 16 amino acids. In DNA, the CDR3 is TGTGCCAGCAGCGATCAAACAGGGAAATGGACCGGGGAGCTGTTTTTT. Translating it yields CASSDQTGKWTGELFF.

There are a few counts of this clone. V is TRBV5-1 and J is TRBJ2-7; 9 nucleotides line up with TRBD1. Trimming cost V 1 base and J 6 bases; bases outside gene matches: 8. CDR3 size: 15 residues. Germline V gene data show CDR1 as SGHRS and CDR2 as YFSETQ. Written as DNA, the CDR3 is TGCGCCAGCAGCTTGATGTCCGGGACAGGGTCCGAGCAGTACTTC. It specifies CASSLMSGTGSEQYF.

This clone was counted between two and nine times. The chain combines TRBV30 with TRBJ1-2; no firm D call. V lost 8 bases and J lost 2, with 15 bases in between. The CDR3 is made up of 13 amino acids. Germline assignment: CDR1 GTSNPN and CDR2 SVGIG (reference sequence). The CDR3 reads CARVSDSNYGYTF. The DNA of the CDR3 is TGTGCCCGGGTATCAGATTCAAACTATGGCTACACCTTC.

The chain uses TRBV4-3 and TRBJ1-5, with D hard to call. The CDR3 extends over 15 amino acids. With 0 bases removed from V and 6 bases from J, the gap between germline ends came to 12 bases. Germline CDR1 and CDR2: LGHNA and YSLEER. The CDR3 DNA follows: TGCGCCAGCAGCCAAGATCGGGGTCGGGGTCAGCCCCAGCATTTT. It is translated as CASSQDRGRGQPQHF.

This sequence joins TRBV30 and TRBJ1-3, with D possibly being TRBD1 (6 bases). The ends were cut back, 1 base at V and 3 bases at J, with 10 bases in the middle. Germline CDR1 is GTSNPN and CDR2 is SVGIG (reference sequence). There are 14 residues in the CDR3. CDR3 sequence reads: CAWSEGGYGNTIYF. The CDR3 nucleotides read TGTGCCTGGAGTGAAGGGGGATATGGAAACACCATATATTTT.

V is TRBV11-3 and J is TRBJ2-2, with D uncertain. V was trimmed by 5 bases and J by 3 bases, leaving 13 bases between them. The CDR3 extends over 15 amino acids. The germline V gene encodes CDR1 SGHNT and CDR2 YENEEA. The chain's CDR3 is CASSTTEGDTGELFF. CDR3 nucleotides: TGTGCCAGCAGCACTACGGAAGGTGACACCGGGGAGCTGTTTTTT. Full variable domain (missing parts from reference TRBV11-3 and TRBJ2-2): EAGVVQSPRYKIIEKKQPVAFWCNPISGHNTLYWYLQNLGQGPELLIRYENEEAVDDSQLPKDRFSAERLKGVDSTLKIQPAELGDSAVYLCASSTTEGDTGELFFGEGSRLTVL.

The chain uses TRBV6-4 and TRBJ2-1; 11 bases align to TRBD2. Trimming took 3 bases from V and 9 from J; bases not matched to a gene: 7. This CDR3 comprises 15 residues. CDR1 and CDR2 (germline): MRHNA, SNTAGT. The CDR3 sequence: CASSELAGAQGEQFF. The CDR3 DNA follows: TGTGCCAGCAGTGAACTAGCGGGAGCTCAGGGTGAGCAGTTCTTC.

This rearrangement joins TRBV7-9 to TRBJ2-7; D call uncertain. CDR1 SEHNR and CDR2 FQNEAQ come from the germline V gene (reference sequence). V lost 4 bases, J lost 6 bases, and 19 bases lay in between. This CDR3 is built from 15 residues. The CDR3 nucleotides read TGTGCCAGCAGCTATAACTCGGCCGGAGCACTCGAGCAGTACTTC. Amino acids: CASSYNSAGALEQYF.

This clone was found a few times. The chain uses TRBV6-1 and TRBJ2-7; possibly TRBD2 for D (5 bases). V shed 7 bases and J shed 3 bases, with 13 bases lying between them. CDR1 and CDR2 (germline): MNHNS, SASEGT. The CDR3 totals 13 residues. The CDR3 is CASTGNQDYEQYF. CDR3 nucleotide sequence: TGTGCCAGCACGGGAAATCAGGACTACGAGCAGTACTTC.

This chain links TRBV28 with TRBJ1-6; maybe TRBD1 (5 bases). The V gene's germline CDR1 is MDHEN and CDR2 SYDVKM. Trimming pared 8 bases from V and 5 bases from J, leaving 13 bases between. CDR3 length: 14 amino acids. The CDR3 loop is CASGLTGHNSPLHF. In nucleotides, the CDR3 is TGTGCCAGCGGATTAACAGGACATAATTCACCCCTCCACTTT.

This chain uses TRBV19 with TRBJ1-2; D call uncertain. The CDR3 length is 13 residues. Germline CDR1 and CDR2: LNHDA and SQIVND (reference sequence). V was shortened by 3 bases and J by 7 bases, with 12 bases between the two germline ends. CDR3 DNA: TGTGCCAGTAGTATTGAGGGCGCGATTGGCTACACCTTC. Protein sequence: CASSIEGAIGYTF.

The gene calls are TRBV29-1 and TRBJ2-3; D is perhaps TRBD1 (6 bases). This CDR3 has 14 amino acids. V was pared by 4 bases and J by 3 bases, with 14 bases between. Germline lookup yields CDR1 SQVTM and CDR2 ANQGSEA. For the CDR3, the DNA is TGCAGCGTTGCCCAGACAGGCAGGACAGATACGCAGTATTTT. It yields the protein CSVAQTGRTDTQYF.

This clone was observed a few times. One end of the junction varies from germline; a read error may be responsible. The rearrangement links TRBV29-1 to TRBJ2-1, with TRBD2 identical over 15 bases. Germline V gene sequence: CDR1 SQVTM, CDR2 ANQGSEA. This CDR3 has 17 amino acids. CDR3 DNA sequence: TGCAGCGTCGAAGGGACTAGCGGGGGGAGGTCCTACAATGAGCAGTTCTTC. It is translated as CSVEGTSGGRSYNEQFF.

CDR3 region: CSVILGGTGELFF. The CDR3 DNA is TGCAGCGTTATATTAGGGGGCACCGGGGAGCTGTTTTTT. The chain employs TRBV29-1 and TRBJ2-2, with D maybe TRBD1 (6 bases). The CDR3 runs to 13 residues. Germline CDR1 reads SQVTM; CDR2 reads ANQGSEA. The ends were cut back, 5 bases at V and 4 bases at J, with 11 bases in the middle.

V gene TRBV7-6 combines with J gene TRBJ2-5; D gene ambiguous. Germline V lookup: CDR1 SGHVS, CDR2 FNYEAQ. V dropped 0 bases and J dropped 5 bases, with 7 bases sitting between them. The CDR3 has 13 amino acids. The CDR3 is CASSLALRETQYF. CDR3 DNA sequence: TGTGCCAGCAGCTTAGCGTTGCGGGAGACCCAGTACTTC.

The chain carries TRBV19 and TRBJ2-2; 11 nucleotides agree with TRBD2. Germline assignment: CDR1 LNHDA and CDR2 SQIVND (reference sequence). This CDR3 is built from 16 residues. V was pared by 7 bases and J by 5 bases, with 9 bases of the junction left unmatched. Here the CDR3 reads CASTSSGGRGTGELFF. The CDR3 nucleotides are TGTGCCAGTACCTCTAGCGGGGGGCGGGGTACCGGGGAGCTGTTTTTT. Combining the CDR3 with reference TRBV19 and TRBJ2-2 gives the whole variable domain DGGITQSPKYLFRKEGQNVTLSCEQNLNHDAMYWYRQDPGQGLRLIYYSQIVNDFQKGDIAEGYSVSREKKESFPLTVTSAQKNPTAFYLCASTSSGGRGTGELFFGEGSRLTVL.

The J gene is TRBJ2-1, the V gene TRBV2; 10 bases map to TRBD2. V was clipped by 0 bases and J by 8 bases; unmatched bases: 7. This CDR3 is built from 16 residues. Per the germline V gene, CDR1 is SNHLY and CDR2 is FYNNEI. The CDR3 DNA reads TGTGCCAGCAGTGAAGCGCGATCTAGCGGGAGTTATGAGCAGTTCTTC. Its translation is CASSEARSSGSYEQFF. Looking up the rest from reference TRBV2 and TRBJ2-1 gives the full variable domain: EPEVTQTPSHQVTQMGQEVILRCVPISNHLYFYWYRQILGQKVEFLVSFYNNEISEKSEIFDDQFSVERPDGSNFTLKIRSTKLEDSAMYFCASSEARSSGSYEQFFGPGTRLTVL.